The 29 T cell receptor beta chains below were found in one sample sequenced in a study of beta chain features in type 1 diabetes. Of the isolated RNA, all was reverse transcribed, and so the sequenced material was expressed TCRB transcripts. This table comes from immunoSEQ multiplex PCR, and its TCRdb copy is limited to in-frame clones, with some not included. The table lists fewer than 250,000 clones, over 9.5% of them singletons. The specimen was naive CD4+ T cells from blood. These receptors all stem from a woman under 30 in good health.

V gene TRBV2 combines with J gene TRBJ2-3; 8 bases line up with TRBD1. V shed 1 base, J shed 4 bases, and the junction held 7 bases outside the gene matches. The CDR3 has 16 amino acids. The germline gives CDR1 SNHLY, CDR2 FYNNEI. Here the CDR3 reads CASSEEAGGPADTQYF. CDR3 coding DNA: TGTGCCAGCAGTGAAGAAGCAGGGGGCCCGGCAGATACGCAGTATTTT.

This clone was recorded a few times. The rearrangement links TRBV18 to TRBJ2-1; D ambiguous. From germline, CDR1 is KGHSH and CDR2 LQKENI. The CDR3 loop spans 15 amino acids. Trimming removed 3 bases at V and 4 bases at J, with 13 bases between. The CDR3 is CASSPLARYYNEQFF. In DNA form, the CDR3 reads TGTGCCAGCTCACCGCTGGCGAGGTATTACAATGAGCAGTTCTTC.

As DNA, the CDR3 is TGTGCCAGCAGCTTAGTTCCGGGAGCCCTCCCCTACGAGCAGTACTTC. This translates into CASSLVPGALPYEQYF. This sequence joins TRBV11-2 and TRBJ2-7; maybe TRBD2 (6 bases). Germline CDR1 and CDR2: SGHAT and FQNNGV. CDR3 size: 16 residues. With 1 base removed from V and 2 bases from J, the gap between germline ends came to 15 bases. Full variable domain (rest looked up from reference TRBV11-2 and TRBJ2-7): EAGVAQSPRYKIIEKRQSVAFWCNPISGHATLYWYQQILGQGPKLLIQFQNNGVVDDSQLPKDRFSAERLKGVDSTLKIQPAKLEDSAVYLCASSLVPGALPYEQYFGPGTRLTVT.

This clone was counted a few times. The genes are TRBV9 and TRBJ1-1; D is ambiguous. From germline, CDR1 is SGDLS and CDR2 YYNGEE. The CDR3 consists of 13 residues. With 0 bases removed from V and 4 bases from J, the gap between germline ends came to 7 bases. The CDR3 protein is CASSVELATEAFF. In DNA, the CDR3 is TGTGCCAGCAGCGTAGAATTAGCCACTGAAGCTTTCTTT.

This clone was detected a few times. The gene calls are TRBV29-1 and TRBJ2-5, with 12 positions matching TRBD1. V trimming: 5 bases; J trimming: 4 bases; junction bases outside the gene matches: 14. The V gene's germline CDR1 is SQVTM and CDR2 ANQGSEA. CDR3 length equals 17 residues. CDR3 DNA sequence: TGCAGCGTTAAAGGGGGGGTAGGGGACAGGGGGCGAGAGACCCAGTACTTC. Encoded protein: CSVKGGVGDRGRETQYF. The complete variable domain, with remaining parts taken from reference TRBV29-1 and TRBJ2-5, reads SAVISQKPSRDICQRGTSLTIQCQVDSQVTMMFWYRQQPGQSLTLIATANQGSEATYESGFVIDKFPISRPNLTFSTLTVSNMSPEDSSIYLCSVKGGVGDRGRETQYFGPGTRLLVL.

The chain joins TRBV30 to TRBJ1-2; D may be TRBD1 (6 bases). The germline V and J ends were trimmed by 1 base and 2 bases, with 20 bases remaining between them. This CDR3 contains 17 residues. Germline V lookup: CDR1 GTSNPN, CDR2 SVGIG (reference sequence). CDR3 sequence: CAWSDRYPGGGNYGYTF. CDR3 DNA sequence: TGTGCCTGGAGTGACCGCTACCCTGGCGGGGGCAACTATGGCTACACCTTC.

In its sample, this clone was seen a few times. The chain uses TRBV25-1 and TRBJ1-5; D not certain. With 6 bases removed from V and 11 bases from J, the gap between germline ends came to 14 bases. Germline CDR1 and CDR2: MGHDK and SYGVNS. The CDR3 runs to 12 residues. In DNA, the CDR3 is TGTGCCAGCAGCCACCTGGTTGGAGCCCAGCATTTT. It encodes CASSHLVGAQHF.

This chain's CDR3 is CASTKGQVLGQPQHF. The CDR3 coding sequence is TGTGCCAGCACCAAGGGACAGGTGTTGGGGCAGCCCCAGCATTTT. This chain connects TRBV28 to TRBJ1-5, with 8 bases lining up with TRBD1. J lost 7 bases, V lost 7 bases, and 12 bases had no gene match. This CDR3 is 15 amino acids long. Looked up from germline, CDR1 is MDHEN and CDR2 is SYDVKM.

The gene calls are TRBV13 and TRBJ2-1, with TRBD2 identical over 8 bases. CDR3 size: 16 residues. CDR1 is PRHDT, CDR2 FYEKMQ, per germline (reference sequence). V dropped 5 bases and J dropped 7; count of bases not matched to a gene: 13. The CDR3 coding sequence is TGTGCCAGCAGCCCATACGGACTAGCCCAGCGGAATGAGCAGTTCTTC. Protein: CASSPYGLAQRNEQFF.

This clone was seen only a few times. The chain employs TRBV5-1 and TRBJ2-7; 8 positions agree with TRBD1. There are 14 residues in the CDR3. J lost 1 base, V lost 3 bases, and 3 bases had no gene match. The germline V gene has CDR1 SGHRS and CDR2 YFSETQ. The CDR3 sequence: CASSWGTGSYEQYF. CDR3 in DNA: TGCGCCAGCAGCTGGGGGACAGGATCCTACGAGCAGTACTTC.

The V call is TRBV5-4, the J call TRBJ2-7, with TRBD2 matching over 10 bases. CDR3 length: 16 amino acids. The germline V gene encodes CDR1 SGHNT and CDR2 YYREEE (reference sequence). Trimming removed 0 bases from V and 4 bases from J; junction bases left unmatched: 7. CDR3 amino acids: CASSLAQRGGVYEQYF. The CDR3 region has the DNA TGTGCCAGCAGCTTGGCTCAGCGGGGGGGCGTTTACGAGCAGTACTTC.

The chain couples TRBV4-1 to TRBJ2-1; 13 bases fit TRBD2. Germline CDR1 MGHRA, CDR2 YSYEKL. The J segment lost 10 bases and the V segment lost 4 bases, leaving 13 bases of the junction unmatched. The CDR3 consists of 17 residues. CDR3 sequence: CASSLIRTSGGAGEQFF. CDR3 sequence (DNA): TGCGCCAGCAGCCTCATCAGAACTAGCGGGGGGGCGGGCGAGCAGTTCTTC.

CDR3 nucleotides: TGCGCCAGCAGCTTGGGACCACAAGGAGTGACTGAAGCTTTCTTT. Amino acid sequence: CASSLGPQGVTEAFF. The chain couples TRBV5-1 to TRBJ1-1; no firm D call. V gave up 0 bases and J gave up 5 bases, with 14 bases separating them. Germline loops: CDR1 SGHRS, CDR2 YFSETQ. The CDR3 length is 15 residues. The variable domain in full, with the rest retrieved from reference TRBV5-1 and TRBJ1-1, is KAGVTQTPRYLIKTRGQQVTLSCSPISGHRSVSWYQQTPGQGLQFLFEYFSETQRNKGNFPGRFSGRQFSNSRSEMNVSTLELGDSALYLCASSLGPQGVTEAFFGQGTRLTVV.

This clone has a count of ten or more. The chain carries TRBV28 and TRBJ2-7; maybe TRBD1 (6 bases). Trimming stripped 3 bases from V and 3 bases from J, with 12 bases between. The V gene's germline CDR1 is MDHEN and CDR2 SYDVKM. The CDR3 length is 14 residues. Written as DNA, the CDR3 is TGTGCCAGCAGTTTCCGGGACATACGCTACGAGCAGTACTTC. Amino acid sequence: CASSFRDIRYEQYF.

The rearrangement links TRBV30 to TRBJ1-5; D is perhaps TRBD1 (6 bases). Germline-derived CDR1 and CDR2 are GTSNPN and SVGIG (reference sequence). There are 13 residues in the CDR3. V lost 5 bases and J 5 bases, leaving 13 bases between the germline ends. The CDR3 sequence is CAWSQGLDQPQHF. For the CDR3, the DNA is TGTGCCTGGTCACAGGGTTTGGATCAGCCCCAGCATTTT.

The chain links TRBV29-1 to TRBJ2-3; 15 bases line up with TRBD2. The germline gives CDR1 SQVTM, CDR2 ANQGSEA. Trimming removed 6 bases from V and 9 bases from J; junction bases left unmatched: 7. The CDR3 consists of 14 residues. CDR3 DNA: TGCAGCGTCGCCCGGACTAGCGGGGGGGCAACGCAGTATTTT. Translating gives CSVARTSGGATQYF.

This clone was detected a few times. The rearrangement uses TRBV18 and TRBJ2-1, with D possibly being TRBD2 (7 bases). This CDR3 is 17 amino acids long. Germline-derived CDR1 and CDR2 are KGHSH and LQKENI. V was cut by 3 bases and J by 3 bases, with 18 bases left in between. Written as DNA, the CDR3 is TGTGCCAGCTCACCCCAGAGGGGGGGTTGGGGCTACAATGAGCAGTTCTTC. Protein: CASSPQRGGWGYNEQFF.

This clone was seen many times. The rearrangement uses TRBV25-1 and TRBJ1-1, with D perhaps TRBD1 (6 bases). CDR3 length: 13 residues. The germline V and J ends were trimmed by 6 bases and 1 base, with 9 bases remaining between them. CDR1 is MGHDK, CDR2 SYGVNS, per germline. This chain's CDR3 is CASRDRENTEAFF. The CDR3 DNA follows: TGTGCCAGCAGGGACAGAGAGAACACTGAAGCTTTCTTT.

This clone was seen more than once but under ten times. The chain carries TRBV5-1 and TRBJ2-3, with 7 nucleotides matching TRBD1. Germline CDR1 reads SGHRS; CDR2 reads YFSETQ. Unmatched junction bases numbered 2, after V lost 3 bases and J lost 4 bases. CDR3 size: 13 residues. The CDR3 region has the DNA TGCGCCAGCAGCTGGCAGGGGGCAGATACGCAGTATTTT. Translated: CASSWQGADTQYF.

This clone was counted between two and nine times. The chain couples TRBV5-8 to TRBJ2-6, with a possible D match to TRBD2 (5 bases). The CDR3 consists of 15 residues. The V end lost 1 base, the J end lost 4 bases, and 9 bases lay between the germline ends. The germline V gene encodes CDR1 SGHTS and CDR2 YDEGEE. CDR3 residues: CASSLSGNGANVLTF. The DNA for the CDR3 is TGTGCCAGCAGCTTGTCGGGGAACGGGGCCAACGTCCTGACTTTC.

A few counts support this clone. This chain links TRBV5-1 with TRBJ1-6; a possible D gene is TRBD1 (6 bases). The CDR3 is 13 residues long. Germline loops: CDR1 SGHRS, CDR2 YFSETQ. The V end lost 2 bases, the J end lost 7 bases, and 7 bases lay between the germline ends. CDR3 residues: CASSFQGNSPLHF. In nucleotides, the CDR3 is TGCGCCAGCAGCTTCCAGGGGAATTCACCCCTCCACTTT. Together with reference TRBV5-1 and TRBJ1-6, the CDR3 gives the full variable domain: KAGVTQTPRYLIKTRGQQVTLSCSPISGHRSVSWYQQTPGQGLQFLFEYFSETQRNKGNFPGRFSGRQFSNSRSEMNVSTLELGDSALYLCASSFQGNSPLHFGNGTRLTVT.

This chain links TRBV25-1 with TRBJ2-4; a weak D match, TRBD1 (5 bases). The CDR3 extends over 15 amino acids. The germline CDR1 and CDR2 sequences are MGHDK and SYGVNS. Trimming pared 2 bases from V and 6 bases from J, leaving 14 bases between. The CDR3: CASSEHVGPGNIQYF. CDR3 sequence (DNA): TGTGCCAGCAGTGAACACGTGGGGCCGGGAAACATTCAGTACTTC.

The rearrangement links TRBV19 to TRBJ2-3; 12 nucleotides align to TRBD2. CDR3 length: 17 amino acids. V gave up 3 bases and J gave up 6 bases; unmatched junction bases: 10. Per the germline V gene, CDR1 is LNHDA and CDR2 is SQIVND (reference sequence). The CDR3 spells CASSIGMTSGSPDTQYF. The CDR3 DNA sequence: TGTGCCAGTAGTATCGGCATGACTAGCGGGAGTCCTGATACGCAGTATTTT. Full variable domain (rest looked up from reference TRBV19 and TRBJ2-3): DGGITQSPKYLFRKEGQNVTLSCEQNLNHDAMYWYRQDPGQGLRLIYYSQIVNDFQKGDIAEGYSVSREKKESFPLTVTSAQKNPTAFYLCASSIGMTSGSPDTQYFGPGTRLTVL.

The chain employs TRBV23-1 and TRBJ2-7, with D possibly TRBD1 on 5 matching bases. TRBV23-1 is noted as an ORF with a role that remains uncertain. Trimming pared 3 bases from V and 1 base from J, leaving 10 bases between. The CDR3 contains 14 residues. The CDR3 protein is CASSQKRQSYEQYF. The CDR3 DNA reads as TGCGCCAGCAGTCAGAAGAGACAGTCCTACGAGCAGTACTTC.

The chain links TRBV5-4 to TRBJ1-1, with D maybe TRBD1 (6 bases). Trimming took 4 bases from V and 0 from J, leaving 16 bases between them. This CDR3 has 16 residues. Germline V gene data show CDR1 as SGHNT and CDR2 as YYREEE (reference sequence). CDR3 in amino acids: CASSPLPTGLNTEAFF. In DNA form, the CDR3 reads TGTGCCAGCAGCCCCCTCCCAACAGGGCTGAACACTGAAGCTTTCTTT. Drawing the rest from reference TRBV5-4 and TRBJ1-1, the complete variable domain is ETGVTQSPTHLIKTRGQQVTLRCSSQSGHNTVSWYQQALGQGPQFIFQYYREEENGRGNFPPRFSGLQFPNYSSELNVNALELDDSALYLCASSPLPTGLNTEAFFGQGTRLTVV.

This clone was seen a few times. V and J are TRBV19 and TRBJ2-7, with D possibly TRBD2 on 5 matching bases. The V end lost 5 bases, the J end lost 5 bases, and 13 bases lay between the germline ends. The germline CDR1 and CDR2 sequences are LNHDA and SQIVND (reference sequence). The CDR3 is 13 residues long. CDR3 residues: CASSFRGGNEQYF. In nucleotides, the CDR3 is TGTGCCAGTAGTTTTCGGGGTGGAAACGAGCAGTACTTC.

The CDR3 region has the DNA TGTGCCAGCAGCTTTCAGGTCATTGGAGCCAAAAACATTCAGTACTTC. Protein sequence: CASSFQVIGAKNIQYF. This chain uses TRBV7-9 with TRBJ2-4; unclear D gene. Trimming left V 3 bases short and J 0 bases short, with 12 bases between. CDR3 size: 16 residues. From germline, CDR1 is SEHNR and CDR2 FQNEAQ (reference sequence).

The chain is built from TRBV23-1 and TRBJ2-6, with D perhaps matching TRBD2 (7 bases). TRBV23-1 is an ORF for which the function is uncertain. This CDR3 comprises 16 residues. The V end was cut by 9 bases, the J end by 0 bases, with 15 bases between. CDR3 nucleotide sequence: TGCGCCAGGATAGGGGGGGGCCGCTCTGGGGCCAACGTCCTGACTTTC. Its translation is CARIGGGRSGANVLTF.

This clone was seen at least ten times. This sequence joins TRBV10-3 and TRBJ2-4; D gene ambiguous. CDR3 length equals 18 residues. V was shortened by 4 bases and J by 0 bases, with 19 bases between the two germline ends. Looked up from germline, CDR1 is ENHRY and CDR2 is SYGVKD. The CDR3 spells CAISADRIQKLAKNIQYF. The CDR3 DNA reads TGTGCCATCAGTGCAGATAGAATACAGAAACTAGCCAAAAACATTCAGTACTTC.